The T cell receptor beta chain described here comes from a study of PD-L1 blockade in urothelial cancer. Sequenced by immunoSEQ multiplex PCR; TCRdb stores in-frame clones only, minus some. The profile covers about 74,000 clones, with around 84% appearing a single time and roughly 4.8% taken by the ten largest. Germline loops: CDR1 SNHLY, CDR2 FYNNEI. CDR3 size: 15 residues. The V end lost 6 bases, the J end lost 5 bases, and 17 bases lay between the germline ends. Sample: PBMCs, taken around atezolizumab (anti-PD-L1) treatment. The source of this sequence is a man between 65 and 85 years old with urothelial cancer. The chain is built from TRBV2 and TRBJ1-5; D might be TRBD1 (5 bases). The CDR3 loop is CASSSDKGVYQPQHF. In DNA, the CDR3 is TGTGCCAGCAGCTCCGACAAAGGGGTATATCAGCCCCAGCATTTT.